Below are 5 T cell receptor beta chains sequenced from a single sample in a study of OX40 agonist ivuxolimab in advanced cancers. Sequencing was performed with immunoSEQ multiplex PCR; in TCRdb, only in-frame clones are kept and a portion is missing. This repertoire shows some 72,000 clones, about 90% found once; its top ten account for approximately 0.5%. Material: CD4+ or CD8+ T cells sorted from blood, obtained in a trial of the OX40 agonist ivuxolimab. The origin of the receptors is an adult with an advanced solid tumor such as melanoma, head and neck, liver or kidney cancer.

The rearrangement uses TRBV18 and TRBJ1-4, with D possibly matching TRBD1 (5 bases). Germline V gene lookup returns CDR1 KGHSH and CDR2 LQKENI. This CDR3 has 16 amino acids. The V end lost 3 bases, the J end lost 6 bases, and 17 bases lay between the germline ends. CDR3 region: CASSPSVAGLYEKLFF. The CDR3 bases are TGTGCCAGCTCACCCTCCGTGGCAGGGCTTTATGAAAAACTGTTTTTT.

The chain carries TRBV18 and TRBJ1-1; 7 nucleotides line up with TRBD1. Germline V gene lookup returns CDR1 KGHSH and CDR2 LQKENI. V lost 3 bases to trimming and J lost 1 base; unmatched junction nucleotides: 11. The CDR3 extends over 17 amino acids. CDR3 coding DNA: TGTGCCAGCTCACCTGGGGGACCTAGGACAGGGAACACTGAAGCTTTCTTT. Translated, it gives CASSPGGPRTGNTEAFF.

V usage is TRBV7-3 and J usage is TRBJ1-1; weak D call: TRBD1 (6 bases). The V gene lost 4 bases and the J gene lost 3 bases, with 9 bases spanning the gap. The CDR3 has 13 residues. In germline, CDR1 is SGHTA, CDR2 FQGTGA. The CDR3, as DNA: TGTGCCAGCAGCTCCAACAGGGACACTGAAGCTTTCTTT. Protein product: CASSSNRDTEAFF.

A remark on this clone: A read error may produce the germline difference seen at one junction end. The CDR3 loop reads CASRDPGLAGGNF. The CDR3 DNA reads as TGTGCCAGCAGGGACCCTGGACTAGCGGGAGGGAACTTC. The rearrangement links TRBV6-6 to TRBJ2-7, with 15 bases matching TRBD2. The germline V gene has CDR1 MNHNY and CDR2 SVGAGI (reference sequence). The CDR3 is made up of 13 amino acids.

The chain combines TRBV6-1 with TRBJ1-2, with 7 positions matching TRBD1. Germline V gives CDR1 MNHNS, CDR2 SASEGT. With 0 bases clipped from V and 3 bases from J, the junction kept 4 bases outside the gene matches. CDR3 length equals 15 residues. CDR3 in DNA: TGTGCCAGCAGTGAAGCACCGACAGGGCACTATGGCTACACCTTC. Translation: CASSEAPTGHYGYTF.